This TCR beta chain appears in the sequencing data of a study of blood T cell repertoires in COVID-19. About the research overall: Specimens from acute and convalescent COVID-19 originated in the United States, Italy and Spain.

Repertoires were generated with immunoSEQ multiplex PCR, while TCRdb's copy carries only in-frame clones and drops some. The repertoire holds around 58,000 clones, with roughly nine tenths as singletons. V lost 0 bases, J lost 4 bases, and 3 bases stayed unmatched. Germline-derived CDR1 and CDR2 are LGHNA and YNFKEQ. There are 15 residues in the CDR3. Only one count was recorded for this clone. The TCR was taken from an older woman with active or convalescent COVID-19. Specimen: peripheral blood. The gene calls are TRBV4-2 and TRBJ2-7; 10 bases match TRBD2. The CDR3 loop reads CASSQETSGRYEQYF. CDR3 nucleotide sequence: TGTGCCAGCAGCCAAGAGACTAGCGGGCGGTACGAGCAGTACTTC.